The 10 T cell receptor beta chains listed next were all sequenced from one sample in a study of tumor-infiltrating lymphocytes in primary liver carcinoma. Constant-region priming of around 500 ng total RNA yielded TCR beta cDNA. Researchers made the TCR beta libraries by running three nested multiplex PCR rounds with slightly modified ARM-PCR. For around 11 cycles apiece, the opening two PCR rounds ran with TRBV1-TRBV30 forward primers and a C-beta reverse primer. One entry per CDR3 protein results from TCRdb running MiXCR on the multiplex PCR reads. The table has about 320,000 distinct CDR3 sequences, more than 55% seen once. Extraction also yielded germline DNA, while blood RNA was obtained from unsorted whole blood. The sample was peripheral blood. These receptors came from a woman aged 25 to 45 with primary liver carcinoma and hepatitis B virus infection.

This clonotype was seen more than once but under ten times. The CDR3 region is CASSYQYEQYF. In DNA, the CDR3 is TGCGCCAGCAGCTACCAATACGAGCAGTACTTC. This sequence joins TRBV5-1 and TRBJ2-7; the D is unclear. Germline CDR1 is SGHRS and CDR2 is YFSETQ. The CDR3 has 11 residues. Trimming stripped 3 bases from V and 4 bases from J, with 5 bases between.

This clonotype has at least ten counts. The chain has TRBV6-1 and TRBJ1-1; D not certain. The V end was cut by 1 base, the J end by 6 bases, with 9 bases between. CDR1 is MNHNS, CDR2 SASEGT, per germline. The CDR3 extends over 13 amino acids. DNA for the CDR3: TGTGCCAGCAGTGAAGGGTTACGAGCTGAAGCTTTCTTT. Its protein product is CASSEGLRAEAFF.

In its sample, this clonotype was seen a few times. The chain uses TRBV6-2 or TRBV6-3 and TRBJ2-7, with 7 bases identical to TRBD1. Trimming removed 0 bases from V and 2 bases from J; junction bases left unmatched: 7. CDR1 is MNHEY and CDR2 is SVGEGT in the germline V gene. The CDR3 covers 16 residues. In DNA, the CDR3 is TGTGCCAGCAGTTACTCCGGACAGGTCACGGCCTACGAGCAGTACTTC. Protein: CASSYSGQVTAYEQYF.

Comment on this clonotype: A much larger clone differs by one base, so this may be a read error. The chain joins TRBV4-1 to TRBJ2-1, with 7 bases aligning to TRBD2. Germline CDR1 is MGHRA and CDR2 is YSYEKL. The CDR3 runs 15 residues. CDR3 sequence reads: CATFTGGSSYDEQFF. CDR3 DNA: TGCGCCACCTTTACGGGAGGATCGTCCTACGATGAGCAGTTCTTC.

In regard to this clonotype: Possible read error: a much larger clone is one base away. The J gene is TRBJ2-7, the V gene TRBV29-1, with D possibly being TRBD1 (5 bases). The germline V gene encodes CDR1 SQVTM and CDR2 ANQGSEA. This CDR3 has 12 residues. This chain's CDR3 is CSAKTVGYERYF. Written as DNA, the CDR3 is TGCAGCGCCAAGACAGTCGGATACGAGCGGTACTTC.

Notes on this clonotype: Germline is not matched at one junction end, which may reflect a read error. This rearrangement joins TRBV12-3 or TRBV12-4 to TRBJ2-4, with D maybe TRBD1 (6 bases). The CDR3 loop spans 11 amino acids. The CDR3 loop reads CASSFGGIHYF. For the CDR3, the DNA is TGTGCCAGCAGTTTTGGGGGCATTCACTACTTC.

As to this clonotype: A read error is possible here, since a much larger clone lies one base away. The CDR3 DNA sequence: TGTGCCAGCAGTGCCGGGACAGGGCCCTACGTGCAGTACTTC. It is translated as CASSAGTGPYVQYF. This chain uses TRBV12-3 or TRBV12-4 with TRBJ2-7; 9 nucleotides agree with TRBD1. CDR3 size: 14 residues.

The chain has TRBV12-3 or TRBV12-4 and TRBJ2-1, with 10 nucleotides matching TRBD2. This CDR3 is 16 amino acids long. V shed 4 bases and J 6 bases; nucleotides not matched to a gene: 9. CDR3 nucleotide sequence: TGTGCCAGCAGTTGGGGTTCTAGCGGGAGTTGCAATGAGCAGTTCTTC. Protein sequence: CASSWGSSGSCNEQFF.

This clonotype appeared many times. The chain carries TRBV29-1 and TRBJ1-1; tentative D call: TRBD1 (5 bases). This CDR3 has 12 residues. Trimming took off 6 bases at V and 4 bases at J, with 12 bases between the two ends. CDR1 is SQVTM, CDR2 ANQGSEA, per germline. In DNA, the CDR3 is TGCAGCGTCGCAAGAGGGGTCACTGAAGCTTTCTTT. This gives the protein CSVARGVTEAFF. Variable domain in full (rest from reference TRBV29-1 and TRBJ1-1): SAVISQKPSRDICQRGTSLTIQCQVDSQVTMMFWYRQQPGQSLTLIATANQGSEATYESGFVIDKFPISRPNLTFSTLTVSNMSPEDSSIYLCSVARGVTEAFFGQGTRLTVV.

This clonotype was seen a few times. CDR3 nucleotides: TGTGCCAGCAGTCTTAATCGAATGTGGTACTTC. Its translation is CASSLNRMWYF. The rearrangement joins TRBV28 to TRBJ2-7; the D is unclear. The CDR3 covers 11 residues. CDR1 is MDHEN, CDR2 SYDVKM, per germline. V gave up 5 bases and J gave up 12 bases, with 14 bases separating them.